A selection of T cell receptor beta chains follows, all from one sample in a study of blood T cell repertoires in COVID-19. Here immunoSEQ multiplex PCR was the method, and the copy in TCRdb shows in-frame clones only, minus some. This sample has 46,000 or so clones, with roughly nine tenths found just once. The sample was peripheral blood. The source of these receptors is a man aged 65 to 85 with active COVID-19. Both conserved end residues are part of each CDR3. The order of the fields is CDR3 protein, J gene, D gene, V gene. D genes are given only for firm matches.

CDR3aa: CASSLRELRGLSYNSPLHF
j_gene: TRBJ1-6
d_gene: -
v_gene: TRBV7-2

CDR3aa: CASSLADRLSYEQYF
j_gene: TRBJ2-7
d_gene: TRBD1
v_gene: TRBV7-9

CDR3aa: CASSFQRGGRETQYF
j_gene: TRBJ2-5
d_gene: TRBD2
v_gene: TRBV5-1

CDR3aa: CASSLGEGRGLFF
j_gene: TRBJ1-4
d_gene: -
v_gene: TRBV12-3/TRBV12-4

CDR3aa: CASSERGTSNQPQHF
j_gene: TRBJ1-5
d_gene: -
v_gene: TRBV2

CDR3aa: CASRLAGVRDTQYF
j_gene: TRBJ2-3
d_gene: TRBD2
v_gene: TRBV5-6

CDR3aa: CASSPFKNTEAFF
j_gene: TRBJ1-1
d_gene: -
v_gene: TRBV18

CDR3aa: CASRGGGTLEQFF
j_gene: TRBJ2-1
d_gene: -
v_gene: TRBV6-5

CDR3aa: CASSFFRDRSSEAFF
j_gene: TRBJ1-1
d_gene: TRBD1
v_gene: TRBV19

CDR3aa: CASSQDRVVYNEQFF
j_gene: TRBJ2-1
d_gene: TRBD1
v_gene: TRBV5-1

CDR3aa: CASSPGLQRADTQYF
j_gene: TRBJ2-3
d_gene: -
v_gene: TRBV18

CDR3aa: CASRRLGLDDEQFF
j_gene: TRBJ2-1
d_gene: -
v_gene: TRBV2

CDR3aa: CASSRTGTNQPQHF
j_gene: TRBJ1-5
d_gene: TRBD1
v_gene: TRBV27

CDR3aa: CASSIGTGQETQYF
j_gene: TRBJ2-5
d_gene: -
v_gene: TRBV19

CDR3aa: CSVARDRAGEQYF
j_gene: TRBJ2-7
d_gene: TRBD1
v_gene: TRBV29-1

CDR3aa: CASSYPSGIYNEQFF
j_gene: TRBJ2-1
d_gene: TRBD2
v_gene: TRBV7-2

CDR3aa: CASSYSEVSYEQYF
j_gene: TRBJ2-7
d_gene: -
v_gene: TRBV6-5

CDR3aa: CASSQSPAGATEQYF
j_gene: TRBJ2-7
d_gene: -
v_gene: TRBV3-1/TRBV3-2

CDR3aa: CATTRTGTNTEAFF
j_gene: TRBJ1-1
d_gene: TRBD1
v_gene: TRBV6-6

CDR3aa: CSASPDRYEAFF
j_gene: TRBJ1-1
d_gene: TRBD1
v_gene: TRBV20-1

CDR3aa: CASSPYTGGPYNEQFF
j_gene: TRBJ2-1
d_gene: TRBD1
v_gene: TRBV7-8

CDR3aa: CASSRLLRGGTDTQYF
j_gene: TRBJ2-3
d_gene: -
v_gene: TRBV5-6

CDR3aa: CASSLFPGGSYEQYF
j_gene: TRBJ2-7
d_gene: -
v_gene: TRBV6-5

CDR3aa: CASSQDGRGGRETQYF
j_gene: TRBJ2-5
d_gene: TRBD2
v_gene: TRBV3-1/TRBV3-2

CDR3aa: CASSQLLAGRDTQYF
j_gene: TRBJ2-3
d_gene: TRBD2
v_gene: TRBV4-1

CDR3aa: CASRVYGGQAPLHF
j_gene: TRBJ1-6
d_gene: TRBD1
v_gene: TRBV5-4

CDR3aa: CASSIGSDNEQFF
j_gene: TRBJ2-1
d_gene: -
v_gene: TRBV19

CDR3aa: CASSIILAEISYNEQFF
j_gene: TRBJ2-1
d_gene: TRBD2
v_gene: TRBV19

CDR3aa: CASIPRGRGRQETQYF
j_gene: TRBJ2-5
d_gene: TRBD1
v_gene: TRBV7-9

CDR3aa: CASSSATNEKLFF
j_gene: TRBJ1-4
d_gene: -
v_gene: TRBV7-9

CDR3aa: CASSLRVHYYGYTF
j_gene: TRBJ1-2
d_gene: -
v_gene: TRBV5-6

CDR3aa: CASSLGGGVLGDTQYF
j_gene: TRBJ2-3
d_gene: TRBD2
v_gene: TRBV7-8

CDR3aa: CASSPTGDTGELFF
j_gene: TRBJ2-2
d_gene: TRBD1
v_gene: TRBV7-8

CDR3aa: CSAGGRTQETQYF
j_gene: TRBJ2-5
d_gene: -
v_gene: TRBV20-1

CDR3aa: CASSLTPGGNQPQHF
j_gene: TRBJ1-5
d_gene: -
v_gene: TRBV7-8

CDR3aa: CASSQDRGTDTQYF
j_gene: TRBJ2-3
d_gene: -
v_gene: TRBV4-3

CDR3aa: CASSPLGSYEQYF
j_gene: TRBJ2-7
d_gene: -
v_gene: TRBV5-6

CDR3aa: CASSSNLKAGGTTGAHLDEQFF
j_gene: TRBJ2-1
d_gene: TRBD1
v_gene: TRBV3-1/TRBV3-2

CDR3aa: CASSQVGGNTIYF
j_gene: TRBJ1-3
d_gene: -
v_gene: TRBV7-9

CDR3aa: CSGSGGTEAFF
j_gene: TRBJ1-1
d_gene: -
v_gene: TRBV29-1

CDR3aa: CASSQGSGTTQYF
j_gene: TRBJ2-3
d_gene: TRBD2
v_gene: TRBV4-1

CDR3aa: CASSQGQGWNEKLFF
j_gene: TRBJ1-4
d_gene: TRBD1
v_gene: TRBV4-3

CDR3aa: CSVLGQGQPYEQYF
j_gene: TRBJ2-7
d_gene: TRBD1
v_gene: TRBV29-1

CDR3aa: CASSSPASGSAGELFF
j_gene: TRBJ2-2
d_gene: TRBD2
v_gene: TRBV5-1

CDR3aa: CASSQTGGGAFEQYF
j_gene: TRBJ2-7
d_gene: -
v_gene: TRBV3-1/TRBV3-2

CDR3aa: CASSTVGELFF
j_gene: TRBJ2-2
d_gene: -
v_gene: TRBV5-1

CDR3aa: CSARRGQVAFF
j_gene: TRBJ1-1
d_gene: TRBD1
v_gene: TRBV20-1

CDR3aa: CSVSSGSNSYNEQFF
j_gene: TRBJ2-1
d_gene: -
v_gene: TRBV29-1

CDR3aa: CASSLAASGPRHEQYF
j_gene: TRBJ2-7
d_gene: TRBD2
v_gene: TRBV7-2

CDR3aa: CASSLAEVGYEQYF
j_gene: TRBJ2-7
d_gene: -
v_gene: TRBV28

CDR3aa: CASSFGLAGVLGELFF
j_gene: TRBJ2-2
d_gene: TRBD2
v_gene: TRBV27

CDR3aa: CASSVGGGTSGSTDTQYF
j_gene: TRBJ2-3
d_gene: TRBD2
v_gene: TRBV9

CDR3aa: CASSDKDRGLCNQPQHF
j_gene: TRBJ1-5
d_gene: TRBD1
v_gene: TRBV6-1

CDR3aa: CASSYSGGGALEQYF
j_gene: TRBJ2-7
d_gene: TRBD2
v_gene: TRBV6-6

CDR3aa: CATSDTYEQYF
j_gene: TRBJ2-7
d_gene: -
v_gene: TRBV24-1

CDR3aa: CAWSGQGHTEAFF
j_gene: TRBJ1-1
d_gene: TRBD1
v_gene: TRBV30

CDR3aa: CAWGGYSNQPQHF
j_gene: TRBJ1-5
d_gene: -
v_gene: TRBV30

CDR3aa: CATSRAVNTEAFF
j_gene: TRBJ1-1
d_gene: -
v_gene: TRBV15

CDR3aa: CASSQALISNQPQHF
j_gene: TRBJ1-5
d_gene: -
v_gene: TRBV4-2

CDR3aa: CASSLLIESTEAFF
j_gene: TRBJ1-1
d_gene: -
v_gene: TRBV3-1/TRBV3-2